The sample holds a few counts of the clone carrying this TCR beta chain. Its target is not known. One junction end does not reproduce the germline sequence, and a read error may be involved. Via MiXCR, TCRdb re-called the 5' RACE reads, giving one row per CDR3 protein. Of roughly 50,000 distinct CDR3 sequences in the sample, approximately 8% were seen once. The entry originates in a study of early T cells in non-severe SARS-CoV-2 infection. The study's findings and limits: Anti-spike CD8 specificities were favored by VDJdb matching, whose results missed private and CD4 specificities.

The germline V gene encodes CDR1 WSHSY and CDR2 SAAADI. The CDR3 is 16 residues long. The V gene is TRBV10-2, the J gene TRBJ2-3; TRBD2 agrees at 7 bases. Sequencing input: whole blood. This TCR was recovered from an adult who was a healthcare worker with PCR-confirmed SARS-CoV-2 infection or an uninfected control (not recorded which). DNA of the CDR3: TGCGCCAGCAGCGAGTCCCTAGCGGTGAGCACAGATACGCAGTATTTT. It yields the protein CASSESLAVSTDTQYF.